This T cell receptor beta chain was recorded in a study of T cells in tuberculosis. Overall study context: This South African cohort compared adolescents with or without latent tuberculosis against adults with active tuberculosis.

This table comes from immunoSEQ multiplex PCR, and its TCRdb copy is limited to in-frame clones, with some not included. The table has roughly 45,000 clones, about 94% seen once. V gave up 4 bases and J gave up 7 bases, with 17 bases separating them. The CDR3 consists of 13 residues. Per the germline V gene, CDR1 is SQVTM and CDR2 is ANQGSEA. The sample comprised PBMCs. This TCR was recovered from a donor between 10 and 29 years old with latent tuberculosis or without tuberculosis infection. Some clones in this sample may be carry-over from other donors' samples. The chain carries TRBV29-1 and TRBJ2-7, with a possible D match to TRBD2 (7 bases). The CDR3 region has the DNA TGCAGCGTTGGGGGGGGACAAATAAAAGAGCAGTACTTC. Protein: CSVGGGQIKEQYF.